This T cell receptor (beta chain) stems from a study of blood T cell repertoires in COVID-19. Study-level information: The study drew acute and convalescent COVID-19 samples from the United States, Italy and Spain.

Data came from immunoSEQ multiplex PCR; TCRdb stores just in-frame clones and leaves some out. The sample yields 75,000 to 95,000 clones, 70% to 90% seen once. The CDR3 totals 13 residues. The V end lost 3 bases, the J end lost 3 bases, and 8 bases lay between the germline ends. Germline V gives CDR1 ENHRY, CDR2 SYGVKD. The J gene is TRBJ1-1, the V gene TRBV10-3; D ambiguous. Input material: peripheral blood. This TCR was sampled from a human donor in a cohort sampled during active COVID-19. CDR3 sequence reads: CAISDAVYTEAFF. CDR3 in DNA: TGTGCCATCAGTGATGCAGTGTACACTGAAGCTTTCTTT.